The rows below give T cell receptor beta chains drawn from one sample of a study of blood T cells in healthy people across ages. TCRdb re-called the 5' RACE reads through MiXCR, storing one row per CDR3 protein. The sample yields 1.8 million or so distinct CDR3 sequences, 30% to 40% seen once. The specimen sequenced was blood. These receptors all come from a human donor in good health. CDR3s leave out the opening cysteine and the closing phenylalanine or tryptophan. Fields, in order: V gene, CDR3 length, CDR3 protein.

>TRBV13|13
ASSPKGRATYEQY
>TRBV5-1|11
ASSLGRVGELF
>TRBV6-5|13
ASSYMLTWGNGYT
>TRBV20-1|12
SADSRDNQETQY
>TRBV20-1|12
SARAPRTVYEQY
>TRBV5-1|12
ASSIETGDYEQY
>TRBV29-1|11
SVDGPEGQPQH
>TRBV11-2|15
ASSFFARDDLGDIQY
>TRBV15|10
ATGQGGYEQY
>TRBV7-2|13
ASSLMADYGDGYT
>TRBV20-1|16
SARGPPPRWHMAYEQY
>TRBV28|13
ASSLSRGLYNEQF
>TRBV7-2|10
ASSHPVGEQY
>TRBV15|12
ATNRGYSNQPQH
>TRBV7-2|12
ASSFRGGQETQY
>TRBV4-2|15
ASSQEEHPDFTDTQY